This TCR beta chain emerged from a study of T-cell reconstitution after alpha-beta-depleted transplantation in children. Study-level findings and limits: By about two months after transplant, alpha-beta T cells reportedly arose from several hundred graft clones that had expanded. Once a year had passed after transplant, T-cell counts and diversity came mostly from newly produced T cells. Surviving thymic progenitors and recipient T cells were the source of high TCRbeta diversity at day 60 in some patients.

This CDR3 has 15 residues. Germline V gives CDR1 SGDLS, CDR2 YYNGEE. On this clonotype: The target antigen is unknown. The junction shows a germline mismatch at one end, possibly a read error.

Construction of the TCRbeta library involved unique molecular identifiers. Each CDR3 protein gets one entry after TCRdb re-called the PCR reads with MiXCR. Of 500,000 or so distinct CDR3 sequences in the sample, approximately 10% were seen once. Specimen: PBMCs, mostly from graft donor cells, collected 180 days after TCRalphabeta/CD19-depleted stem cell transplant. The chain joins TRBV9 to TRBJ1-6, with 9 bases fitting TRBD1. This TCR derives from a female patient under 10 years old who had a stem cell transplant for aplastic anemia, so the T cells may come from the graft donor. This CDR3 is CASIVEGTGSSPLHF. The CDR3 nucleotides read TGTGCCAGCATCGTAGAGGGGACAGGGAGTTCACCCCTCCACTTT.